Given below is one T cell receptor beta chain in context. Its antigen remains unknown. Expressed TCRB transcripts got sequenced, as all isolated RNA was reverse transcribed. Measured with immunoSEQ multiplex PCR; TCRdb has only the in-frame clones, and not every one. In the table there are around 200,000 clones, around an eighth of which are singletons. The data belong to a study of beta chain features in type 1 diabetes. Study results and caveats: When cDNA is sequenced, cells with high TCR expression could be over-represented.

One heparinised blood draw averaging approximately 100 mL was given by each donor. The V end lost 8 bases, the J end lost 4 bases, and 26 bases lay between the germline ends. Germline V CDR1 and CDR2: LNHDA, SQIVND (reference sequence). The CDR3 sequence is 17 residues long. The sequencing input was central memory CD4+ T cells from blood. The sequence came from a woman aged 18 to 35 in good health. V gene TRBV19 combines with J gene TRBJ2-5; D is perhaps TRBD1 (7 bases). CDR3 bases: TGTGCCAGTGGGACCCCAGGGGGGCAGAGGAGCGGAGAGACCCAGTACTTC. Its protein is CASGTPGGQRSGETQYF.